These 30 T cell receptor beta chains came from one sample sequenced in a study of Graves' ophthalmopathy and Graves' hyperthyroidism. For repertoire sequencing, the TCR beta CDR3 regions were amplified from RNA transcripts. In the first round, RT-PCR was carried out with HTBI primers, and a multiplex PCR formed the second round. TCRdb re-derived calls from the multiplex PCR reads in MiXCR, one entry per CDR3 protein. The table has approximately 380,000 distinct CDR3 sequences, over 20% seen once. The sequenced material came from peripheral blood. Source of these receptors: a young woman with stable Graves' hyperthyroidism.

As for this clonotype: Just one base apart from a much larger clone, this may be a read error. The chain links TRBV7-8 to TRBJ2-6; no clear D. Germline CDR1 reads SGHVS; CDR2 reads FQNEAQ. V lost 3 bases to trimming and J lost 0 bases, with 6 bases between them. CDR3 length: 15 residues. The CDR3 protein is CASSFSSSGANVLTF. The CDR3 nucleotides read TGTGCCAGCAGCTTTAGTTCCTCTGGGGCCAACGTCCTGACTTTC.

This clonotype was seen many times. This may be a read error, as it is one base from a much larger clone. CDR3 loop: CASSESGVNQETQYF. DNA of the CDR3: TGTGCCAGCAGTGAGTCCGGCGTAAACCAAGAGACCCAGTACTTC. The rearrangement joins TRBV2 to TRBJ2-5; D is ambiguous. The CDR3 is 15 residues long. V lost 3 bases and J 0 bases, leaving 11 bases between the germline ends. Per the germline V gene, CDR1 is SNHLY and CDR2 is FYNNEI.

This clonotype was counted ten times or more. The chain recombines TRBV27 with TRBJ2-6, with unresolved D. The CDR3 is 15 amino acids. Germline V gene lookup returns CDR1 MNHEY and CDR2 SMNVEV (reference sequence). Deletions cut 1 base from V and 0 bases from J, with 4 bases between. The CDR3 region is CASSLFVSGANVLTF. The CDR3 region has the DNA TGTGCCAGCAGTTTATTCGTCTCTGGGGCCAACGTCCTGACTTTC.

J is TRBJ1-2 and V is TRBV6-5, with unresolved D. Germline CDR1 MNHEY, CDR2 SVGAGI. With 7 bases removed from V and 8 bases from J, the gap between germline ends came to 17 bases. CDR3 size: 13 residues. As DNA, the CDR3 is TGTGCCAGCACTTTCGTAAGCGGGGAAGGCTACACCTTC. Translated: CASTFVSGEGYTF.

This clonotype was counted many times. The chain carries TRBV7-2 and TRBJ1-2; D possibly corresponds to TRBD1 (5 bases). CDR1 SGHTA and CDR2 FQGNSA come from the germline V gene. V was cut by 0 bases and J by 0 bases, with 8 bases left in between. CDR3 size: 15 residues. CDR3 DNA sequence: TGTGCCAGCAGCTTAGCTTCGGGGGCTAACTATGGCTACACCTTC. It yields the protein CASSLASGANYGYTF.

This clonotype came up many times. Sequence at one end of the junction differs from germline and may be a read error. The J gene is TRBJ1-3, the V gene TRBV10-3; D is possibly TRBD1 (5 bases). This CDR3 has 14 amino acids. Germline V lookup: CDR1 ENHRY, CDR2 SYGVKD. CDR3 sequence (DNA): TGTGCCGTCAGGGATTGGGGCTCTGGAAACACCATATATTTT. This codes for CAVRDWGSGNTIYF.

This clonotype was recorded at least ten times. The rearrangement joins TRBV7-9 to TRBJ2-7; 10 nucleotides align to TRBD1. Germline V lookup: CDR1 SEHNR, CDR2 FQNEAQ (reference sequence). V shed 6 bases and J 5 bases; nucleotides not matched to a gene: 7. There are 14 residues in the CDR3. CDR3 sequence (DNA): TGTGCCAGCAGTCACTCGGGACAGGGGAACGAGCAGTACTTC. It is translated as CASSHSGQGNEQYF. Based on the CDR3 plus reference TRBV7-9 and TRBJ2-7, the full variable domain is DTGVSQNPRHKITKRGQNVTFRCDPISEHNRLYWYRQTLGQGPEFLTYFQNEAQLEKSRLLSDRFSAERPKGSFSTLEIQRTEQGDSAMYLCASSHSGQGNEQYFGPGTRLTVT.

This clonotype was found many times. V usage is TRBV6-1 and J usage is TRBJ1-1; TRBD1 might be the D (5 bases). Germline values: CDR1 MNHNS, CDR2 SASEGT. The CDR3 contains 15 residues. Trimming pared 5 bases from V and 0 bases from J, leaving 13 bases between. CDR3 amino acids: CASSRRGTVNTEAFF. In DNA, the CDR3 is TGTGCCAGCAGTCGACGCGGGACGGTGAACACTGAAGCTTTCTTT.

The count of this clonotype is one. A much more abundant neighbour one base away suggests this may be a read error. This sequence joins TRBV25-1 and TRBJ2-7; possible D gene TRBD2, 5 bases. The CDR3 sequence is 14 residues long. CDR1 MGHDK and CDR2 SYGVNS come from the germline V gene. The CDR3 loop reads CANSSETDWNEQYF. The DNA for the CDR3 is TGTGCCAACAGTTCCGAAACGGACTGGAACGAGCAGTACTTC.

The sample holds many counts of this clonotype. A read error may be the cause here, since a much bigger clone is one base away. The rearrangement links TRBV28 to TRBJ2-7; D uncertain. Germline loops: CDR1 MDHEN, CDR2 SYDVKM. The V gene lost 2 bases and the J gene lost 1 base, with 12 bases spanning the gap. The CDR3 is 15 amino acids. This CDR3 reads CASSLNPSTSYEQYF. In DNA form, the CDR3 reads TGTGCCAGCAGTTTAAACCCATCAACGTCCTACGAGCAGTACTTC.

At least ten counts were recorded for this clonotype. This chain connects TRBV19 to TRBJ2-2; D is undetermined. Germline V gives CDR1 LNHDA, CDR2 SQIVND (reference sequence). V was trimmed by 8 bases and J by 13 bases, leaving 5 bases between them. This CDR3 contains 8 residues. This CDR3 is CASWLLFF. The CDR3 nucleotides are TGTGCCAGTTGGCTGCTGTTTTTT. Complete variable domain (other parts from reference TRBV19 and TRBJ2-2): DGGITQSPKYLFRKEGQNVTLSCEQNLNHDAMYWYRQDPGQGLRLIYYSQIVNDFQKGDIAEGYSVSREKKESFPLTVTSAQKNPTAFYLCASWLLFFGEGSRLTVL.

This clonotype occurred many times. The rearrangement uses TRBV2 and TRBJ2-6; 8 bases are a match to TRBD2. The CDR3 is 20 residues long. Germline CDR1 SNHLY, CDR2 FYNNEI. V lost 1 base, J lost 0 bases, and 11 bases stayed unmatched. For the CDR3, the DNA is TGTGCCAGCAGTGAAGTTCGGGGGGGCAGTCAGCCCTCTGGGGCCAACGTCCTGACTTTC. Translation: CASSEVRGGSQPSGANVLTF.

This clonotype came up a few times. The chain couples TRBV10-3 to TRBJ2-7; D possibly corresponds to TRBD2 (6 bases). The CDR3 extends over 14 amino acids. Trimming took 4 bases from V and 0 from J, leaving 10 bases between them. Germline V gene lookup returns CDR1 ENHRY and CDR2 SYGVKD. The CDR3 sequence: CAISGGMSSYEQYF. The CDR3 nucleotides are TGTGCCATCAGTGGCGGGATGAGCTCCTACGAGCAGTACTTC.

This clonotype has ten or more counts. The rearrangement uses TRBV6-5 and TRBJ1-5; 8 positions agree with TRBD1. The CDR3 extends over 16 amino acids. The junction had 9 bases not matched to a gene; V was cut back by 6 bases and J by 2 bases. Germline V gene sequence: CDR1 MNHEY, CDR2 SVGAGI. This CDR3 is CASSRWTGSRNQPQHF. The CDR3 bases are TGTGCCAGCAGCCGGTGGACAGGGTCCCGCAATCAGCCCCAGCATTTT.

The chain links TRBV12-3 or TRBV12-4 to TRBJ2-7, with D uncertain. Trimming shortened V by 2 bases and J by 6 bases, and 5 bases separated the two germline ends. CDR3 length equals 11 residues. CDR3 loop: CASSLRAEQYF. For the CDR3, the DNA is TGTGCCAGCAGTTTAAGAGCCGAGCAGTACTTC.

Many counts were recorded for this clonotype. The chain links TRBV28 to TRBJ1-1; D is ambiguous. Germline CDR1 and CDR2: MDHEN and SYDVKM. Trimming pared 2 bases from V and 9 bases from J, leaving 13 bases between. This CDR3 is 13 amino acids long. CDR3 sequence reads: CASSLMRYQQAFF. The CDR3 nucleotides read TGTGCCAGCAGTTTAATGAGGTACCAGCAAGCTTTCTTT.

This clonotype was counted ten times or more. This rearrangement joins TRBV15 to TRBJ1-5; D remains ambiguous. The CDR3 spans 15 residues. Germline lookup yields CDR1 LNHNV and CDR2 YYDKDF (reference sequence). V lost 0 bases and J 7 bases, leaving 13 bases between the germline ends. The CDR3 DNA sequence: TGTGCCACCAGCAGAGATTGGGGTACGGAACAGCCCCAGCATTTT. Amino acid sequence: CATSRDWGTEQPQHF.

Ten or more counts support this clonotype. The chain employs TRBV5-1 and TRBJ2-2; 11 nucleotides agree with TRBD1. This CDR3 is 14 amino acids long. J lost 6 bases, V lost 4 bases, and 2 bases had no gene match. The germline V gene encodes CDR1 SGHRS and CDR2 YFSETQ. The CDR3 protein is CASSTGQGAGELFF. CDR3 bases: TGCGCCAGCAGCACGGGACAGGGGGCCGGGGAGCTGTTTTTT.

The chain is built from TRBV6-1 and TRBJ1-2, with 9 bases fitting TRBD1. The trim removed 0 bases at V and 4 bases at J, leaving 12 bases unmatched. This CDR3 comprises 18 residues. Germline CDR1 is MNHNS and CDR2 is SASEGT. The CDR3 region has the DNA TGTGCCAGCAGTGAAGCGCCGACAGGGGGGCGGATTATCTATGGCTACACCTTC. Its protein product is CASSEAPTGGRIIYGYTF.

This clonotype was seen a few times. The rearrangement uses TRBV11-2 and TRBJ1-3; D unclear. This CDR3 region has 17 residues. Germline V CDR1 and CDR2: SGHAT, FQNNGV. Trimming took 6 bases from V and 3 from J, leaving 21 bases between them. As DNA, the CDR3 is TGTGCCAGCAGTCCCCCCGCGGCAGGCAGACTTGGAAACACCATATATTTT. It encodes CASSPPAAGRLGNTIYF.

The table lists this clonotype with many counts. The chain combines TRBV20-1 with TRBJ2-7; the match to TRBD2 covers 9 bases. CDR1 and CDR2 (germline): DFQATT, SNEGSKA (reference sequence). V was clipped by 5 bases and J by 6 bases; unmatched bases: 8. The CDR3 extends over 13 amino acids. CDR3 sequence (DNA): TGCAGTGCTCACCTCGCGGGAGGGTTCGAGCAGTACTTC. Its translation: CSAHLAGGFEQYF.

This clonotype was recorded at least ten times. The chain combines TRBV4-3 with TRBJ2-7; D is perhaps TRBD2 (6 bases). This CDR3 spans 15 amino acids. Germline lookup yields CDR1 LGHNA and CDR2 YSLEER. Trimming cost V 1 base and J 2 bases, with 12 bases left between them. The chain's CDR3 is CASSQGLGEAYEQYF. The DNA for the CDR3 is TGCGCCAGCAGCCAAGGTCTGGGGGAGGCCTACGAGCAGTACTTC.

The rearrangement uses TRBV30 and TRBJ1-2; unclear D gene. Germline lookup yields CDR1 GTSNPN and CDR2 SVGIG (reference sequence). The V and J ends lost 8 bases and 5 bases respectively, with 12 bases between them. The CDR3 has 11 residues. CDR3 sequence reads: CARRLEYGYTF. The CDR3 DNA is TGTGCCCGCAGACTGGAGTATGGCTACACCTTC.

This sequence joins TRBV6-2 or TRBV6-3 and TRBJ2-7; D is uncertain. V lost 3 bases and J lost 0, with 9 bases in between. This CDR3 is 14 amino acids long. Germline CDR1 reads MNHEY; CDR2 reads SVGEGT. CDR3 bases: TGTGCCAGCAGTTATTTTGGGGACTCCTACGAGCAGTACTTC. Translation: CASSYFGDSYEQYF.

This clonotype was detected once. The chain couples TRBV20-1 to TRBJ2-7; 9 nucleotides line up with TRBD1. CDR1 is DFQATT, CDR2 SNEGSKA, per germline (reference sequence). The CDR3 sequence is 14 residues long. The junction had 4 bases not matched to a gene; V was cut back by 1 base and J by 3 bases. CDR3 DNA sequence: TGCAGTGCTAGAGGGGGACAGGGATTCTACGAGCAGTACTTC. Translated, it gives CSARGGQGFYEQYF.

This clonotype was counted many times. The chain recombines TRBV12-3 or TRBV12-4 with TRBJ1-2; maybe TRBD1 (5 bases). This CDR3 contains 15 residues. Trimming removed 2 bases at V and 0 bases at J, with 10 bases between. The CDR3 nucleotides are TGTGCCAGCAGTTTAAGGCGGGGGACTAACTATGGCTACACCTTC. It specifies CASSLRRGTNYGYTF.

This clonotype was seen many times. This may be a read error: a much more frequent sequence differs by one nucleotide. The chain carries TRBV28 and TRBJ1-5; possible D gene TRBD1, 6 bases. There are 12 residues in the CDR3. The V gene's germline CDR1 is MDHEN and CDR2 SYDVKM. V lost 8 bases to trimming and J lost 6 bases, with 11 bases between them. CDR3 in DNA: TGTGCCAGCCTCACAGGGAGTCAGCCCCAGCATTTT. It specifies CASLTGSQPQHF. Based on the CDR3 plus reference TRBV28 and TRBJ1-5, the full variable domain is DVKVTQSSRYLVKRTGEKVFLECVQDMDHENMFWYRQDPGLGLRLIYFSYDVKMKEKGDIPEGYSVSREKKERFSLILESASTNQTSMYLCASLTGSQPQHFGDGTRLSIL.

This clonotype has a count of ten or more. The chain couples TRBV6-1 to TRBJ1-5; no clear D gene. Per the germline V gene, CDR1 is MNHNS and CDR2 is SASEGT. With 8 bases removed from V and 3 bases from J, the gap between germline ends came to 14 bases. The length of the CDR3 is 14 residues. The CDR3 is CASSTDRDNQPQHF. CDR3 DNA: TGTGCCAGCTCCACGGACCGAGACAATCAGCCCCAGCATTTT.

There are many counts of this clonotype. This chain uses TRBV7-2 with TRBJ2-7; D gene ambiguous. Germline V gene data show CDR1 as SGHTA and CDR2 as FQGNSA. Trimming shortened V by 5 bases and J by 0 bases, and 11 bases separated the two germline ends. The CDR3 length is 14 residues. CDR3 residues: CASSPVGISYEQYF. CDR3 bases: TGTGCCAGCAGCCCTGTGGGGATCTCCTACGAGCAGTACTTC.

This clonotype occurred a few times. This chain's CDR3 is CASSGGVSGETQYF. The CDR3 DNA reads TGCGCCAGCAGCGGTGGGGTCTCGGGTGAGACCCAGTACTTC. This chain joins TRBV5-1 and TRBJ2-5; D gene uncertain. CDR1 SGHRS and CDR2 YFSETQ come from the germline V gene. This CDR3 has 14 residues. Trimming stripped 4 bases from V and 5 bases from J, with 15 bases between.